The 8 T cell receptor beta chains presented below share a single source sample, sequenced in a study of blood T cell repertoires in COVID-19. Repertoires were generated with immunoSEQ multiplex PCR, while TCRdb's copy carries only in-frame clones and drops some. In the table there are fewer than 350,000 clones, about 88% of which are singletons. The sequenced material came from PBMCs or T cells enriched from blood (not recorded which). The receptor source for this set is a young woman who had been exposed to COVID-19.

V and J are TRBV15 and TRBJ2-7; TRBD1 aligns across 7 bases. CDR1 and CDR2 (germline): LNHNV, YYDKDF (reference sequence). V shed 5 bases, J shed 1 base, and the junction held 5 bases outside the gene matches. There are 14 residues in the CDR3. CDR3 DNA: TGTGCCACCAGCCCTCGGACAGGATCCTACGAGCAGTACTTC. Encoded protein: CATSPRTGSYEQYF.

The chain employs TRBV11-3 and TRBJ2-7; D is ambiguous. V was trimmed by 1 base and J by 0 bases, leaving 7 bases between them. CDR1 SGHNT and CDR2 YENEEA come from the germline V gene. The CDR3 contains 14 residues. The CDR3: CASSLGFSSYEQYF. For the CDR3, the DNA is TGTGCCAGCAGCTTAGGCTTCAGCTCCTACGAGCAGTACTTC.

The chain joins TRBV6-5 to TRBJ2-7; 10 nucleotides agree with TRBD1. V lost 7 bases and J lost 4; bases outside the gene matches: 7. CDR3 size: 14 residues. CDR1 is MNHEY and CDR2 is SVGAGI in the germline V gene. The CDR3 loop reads CASTEGQGLYEQYF. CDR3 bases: TGTGCCAGCACCGAGGGACAGGGGCTTTACGAGCAGTACTTC.

CDR3 nucleotides: TGTGCCAGCAGCCAAGCTCGGGGGGCAGGTGAAGCTTTCTTT. Its protein is CASSQARGAGEAFF. The chain joins TRBV3-1 (or the pseudogene TRBV3-2) to TRBJ1-1, with a tentative D call TRBD1 (6 bases). CDR3 length: 14 residues. Germline lookup yields CDR1 LGHDT and CDR2 YNNKEL (reference sequence). V lost 1 base and J lost 7, with 13 bases in between.

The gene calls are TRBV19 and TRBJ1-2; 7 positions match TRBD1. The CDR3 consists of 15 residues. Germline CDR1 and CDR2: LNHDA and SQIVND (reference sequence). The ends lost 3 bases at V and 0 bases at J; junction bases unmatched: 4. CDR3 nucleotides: TGTGCCAGTAGTATTGGGACAGCCGCTAACTATGGCTACACCTTC. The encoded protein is CASSIGTAANYGYTF.

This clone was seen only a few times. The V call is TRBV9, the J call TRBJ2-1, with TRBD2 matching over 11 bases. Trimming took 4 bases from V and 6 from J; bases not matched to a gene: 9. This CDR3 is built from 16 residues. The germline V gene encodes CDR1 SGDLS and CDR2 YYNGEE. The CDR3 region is CASSKGTSGSFNEQFF. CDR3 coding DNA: TGTGCCAGCAGCAAGGGTACTAGCGGGAGTTTCAATGAGCAGTTCTTC.

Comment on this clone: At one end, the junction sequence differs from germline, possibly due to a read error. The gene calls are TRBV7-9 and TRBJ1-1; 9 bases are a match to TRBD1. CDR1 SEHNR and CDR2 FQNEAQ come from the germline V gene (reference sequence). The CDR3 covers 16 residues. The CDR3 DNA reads TGTGCCAGCAGCCCCCGAATTGGACAGGGGAACCCTGAAGCTTTCTTT. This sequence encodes CASSPRIGQGNPEAFF.

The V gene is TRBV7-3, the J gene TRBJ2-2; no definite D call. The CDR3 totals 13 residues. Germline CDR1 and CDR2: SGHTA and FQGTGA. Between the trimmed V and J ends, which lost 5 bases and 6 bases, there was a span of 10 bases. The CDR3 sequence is CASSTAPAGELFF. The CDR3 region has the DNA TGTGCCAGCAGCACTGCTCCCGCCGGGGAGCTGTTTTTT.